The clone carrying this T cell receptor beta chain was seen a few times. Generated by immunoSEQ multiplex PCR, the TCRdb table keeps only in-frame clones and is missing some. The table shows hundreds of thousands of clones, with about 89% occurring only once. This entry comes from a study of shared T cell receptors in the human thymus. The germline gives CDR1 SGHVS, CDR2 FNYEAQ. V was trimmed by 0 bases and J by 4 bases, leaving 11 bases between them. The length of the CDR3 is 15 residues. These same records also appear under a second study, on human thymus T cells. Turning to that study: In thymic and blood repertoires alike, V and J usage looked biased.

Sequencing used thymocytes. This receptor was obtained from a boy under two years old with a congenital heart defect. The chain couples TRBV7-6 to TRBJ2-3; D may be TRBD2 (6 bases). This chain's CDR3 is CASSLAGRGADTQYF. The CDR3 DNA sequence: TGTGCCAGCAGCTTAGCGGGGCGGGGCGCAGATACGCAGTATTTT.